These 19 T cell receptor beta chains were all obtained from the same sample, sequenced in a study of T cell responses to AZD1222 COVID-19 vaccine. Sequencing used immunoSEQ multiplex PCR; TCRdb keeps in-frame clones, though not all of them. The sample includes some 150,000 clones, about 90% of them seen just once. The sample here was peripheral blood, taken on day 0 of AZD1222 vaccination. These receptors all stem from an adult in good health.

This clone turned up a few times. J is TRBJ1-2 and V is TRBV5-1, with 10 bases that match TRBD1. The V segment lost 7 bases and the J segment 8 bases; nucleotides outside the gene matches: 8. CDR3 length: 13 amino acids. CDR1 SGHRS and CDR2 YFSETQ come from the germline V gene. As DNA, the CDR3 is TGCGCCAGCGGTCCCGGGACAGGGGAAGGCTACACCTTC. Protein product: CASGPGTGEGYTF. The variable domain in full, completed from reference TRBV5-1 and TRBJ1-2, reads KAGVTQTPRYLIKTRGQQVTLSCSPISGHRSVSWYQQTPGQGLQFLFEYFSETQRNKGNFPGRFSGRQFSNSRSEMNVSTLELGDSALYLCASGPGTGEGYTFGSGTRLTVV.

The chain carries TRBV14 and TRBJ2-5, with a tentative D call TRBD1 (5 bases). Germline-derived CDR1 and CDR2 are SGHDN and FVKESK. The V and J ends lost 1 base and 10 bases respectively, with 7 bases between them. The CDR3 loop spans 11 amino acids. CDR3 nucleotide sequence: TGTGCCAGCAGCCAAGCAGGGAACCAGTACTTC. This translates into CASSQAGNQYF.

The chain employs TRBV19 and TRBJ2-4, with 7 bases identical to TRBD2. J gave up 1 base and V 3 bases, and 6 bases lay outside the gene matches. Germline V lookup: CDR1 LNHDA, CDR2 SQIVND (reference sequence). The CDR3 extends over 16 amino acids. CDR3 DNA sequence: TGTGCCAGTAGTATTGGGGGGGACGTCGCCAAAAACATTCAGTACTTC. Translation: CASSIGGDVAKNIQYF.

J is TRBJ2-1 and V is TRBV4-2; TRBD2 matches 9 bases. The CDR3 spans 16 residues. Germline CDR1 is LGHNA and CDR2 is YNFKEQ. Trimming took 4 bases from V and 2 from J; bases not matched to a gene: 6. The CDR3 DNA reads TGTGCCAGCAGCCTCGCCGGGACTAGCCCCTACAATGAGCAGTTCTTC. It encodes CASSLAGTSPYNEQFF.

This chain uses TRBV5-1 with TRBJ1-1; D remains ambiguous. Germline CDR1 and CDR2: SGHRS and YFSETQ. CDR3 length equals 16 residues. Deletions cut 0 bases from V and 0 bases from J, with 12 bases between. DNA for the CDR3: TGCGCCAGCAGCTTGGCTTATGGTCCCTTGAACACTGAAGCTTTCTTT. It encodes CASSLAYGPLNTEAFF.

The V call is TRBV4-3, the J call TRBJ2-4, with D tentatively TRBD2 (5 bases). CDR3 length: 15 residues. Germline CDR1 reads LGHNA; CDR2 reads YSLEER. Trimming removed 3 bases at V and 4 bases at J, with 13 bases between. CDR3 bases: TGCGCCAGCAGCCACCTGACGACGGGGAAAAACATTCAGTACTTC. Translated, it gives CASSHLTTGKNIQYF.

The CDR3 reads CASSSQRGIQETQYF. DNA for the CDR3: TGTGCCAGTAGTAGCCAGCGGGGGATCCAAGAGACCCAGTACTTC. This chain joins TRBV19 and TRBJ2-5, with 8 bases identical to TRBD2. CDR1 and CDR2 (germline): LNHDA, SQIVND (reference sequence). The CDR3 runs to 15 residues. The V gene end was trimmed by 4 bases and the J gene end by 1 base; junction bases not matched to a gene: 5.

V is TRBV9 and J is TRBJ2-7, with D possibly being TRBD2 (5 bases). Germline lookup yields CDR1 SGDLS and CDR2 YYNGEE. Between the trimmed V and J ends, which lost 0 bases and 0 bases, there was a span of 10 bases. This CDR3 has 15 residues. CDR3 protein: CASSVGPADSYEQYF. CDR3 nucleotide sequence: TGTGCCAGCAGCGTAGGCCCAGCGGACTCCTACGAGCAGTACTTC.

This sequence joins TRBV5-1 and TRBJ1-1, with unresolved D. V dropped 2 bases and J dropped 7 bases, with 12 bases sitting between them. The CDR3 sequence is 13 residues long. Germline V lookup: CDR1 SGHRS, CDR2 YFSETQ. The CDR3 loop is CASSFNDGGEAFF. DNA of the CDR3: TGCGCCAGCAGCTTTAACGACGGTGGTGAAGCTTTCTTT.

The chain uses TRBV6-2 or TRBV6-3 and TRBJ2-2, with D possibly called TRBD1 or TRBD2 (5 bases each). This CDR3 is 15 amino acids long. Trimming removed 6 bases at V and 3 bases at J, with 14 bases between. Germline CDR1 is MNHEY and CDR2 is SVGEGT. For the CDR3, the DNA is TGTGCCAGCAGCCGGGGCGGAGCTTACACCGGGGAGCTGTTTTTT. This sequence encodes CASSRGGAYTGELFF.

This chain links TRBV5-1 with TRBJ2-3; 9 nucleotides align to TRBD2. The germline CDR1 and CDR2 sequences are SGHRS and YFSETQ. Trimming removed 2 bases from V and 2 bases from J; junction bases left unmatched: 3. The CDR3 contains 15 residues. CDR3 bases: TGCGCCAGCAGCTTAGCGGGGGGAGTCACAGATACGCAGTATTTT. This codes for CASSLAGGVTDTQYF.

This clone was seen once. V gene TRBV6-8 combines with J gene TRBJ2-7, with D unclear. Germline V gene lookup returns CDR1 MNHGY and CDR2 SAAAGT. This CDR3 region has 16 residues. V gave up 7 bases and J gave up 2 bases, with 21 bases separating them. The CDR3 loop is CASTVDRYSAPYEQYF. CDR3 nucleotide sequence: TGTGCCAGCACTGTGGACCGTTACAGCGCGCCCTACGAGCAGTACTTC.

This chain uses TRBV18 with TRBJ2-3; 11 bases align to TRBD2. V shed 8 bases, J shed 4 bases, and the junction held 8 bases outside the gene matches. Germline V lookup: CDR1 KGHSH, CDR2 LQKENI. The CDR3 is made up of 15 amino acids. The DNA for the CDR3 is TGTGCCAGCCATGCGGTACTAGCGGGAGCAGATACGCAGTATTTT. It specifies CASHAVLAGADTQYF.

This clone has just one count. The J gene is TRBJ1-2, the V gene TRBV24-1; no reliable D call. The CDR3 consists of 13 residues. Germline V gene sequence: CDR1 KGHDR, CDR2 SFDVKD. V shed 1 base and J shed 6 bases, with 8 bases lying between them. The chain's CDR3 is CATSDFSGDGYTF. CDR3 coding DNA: TGTGCCACCAGTGATTTCTCGGGTGATGGCTACACCTTC.

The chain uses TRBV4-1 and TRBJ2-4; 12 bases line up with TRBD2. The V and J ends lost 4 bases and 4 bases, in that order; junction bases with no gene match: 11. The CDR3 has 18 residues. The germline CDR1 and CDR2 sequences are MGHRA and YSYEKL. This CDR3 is CASSPGLAGGLRKNIQYF. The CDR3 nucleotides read TGCGCCAGCAGCCCAGGTCTAGCGGGGGGGCTAAGGAAAAACATTCAGTACTTC.

CDR3 nucleotides: TGCGCCAGCAGCTTGGAAAGGGGGGCCGGCACAGATACGCAGTATTTT. It yields the protein CASSLERGAGTDTQYF. The rearrangement joins TRBV5-1 to TRBJ2-3; D possibly uses TRBD1 or TRBD2 (6 bases each). CDR3 length: 16 residues. Trimming shortened V by 0 bases and J by 1 base, and 12 bases separated the two germline ends. The germline V gene encodes CDR1 SGHRS and CDR2 YFSETQ.

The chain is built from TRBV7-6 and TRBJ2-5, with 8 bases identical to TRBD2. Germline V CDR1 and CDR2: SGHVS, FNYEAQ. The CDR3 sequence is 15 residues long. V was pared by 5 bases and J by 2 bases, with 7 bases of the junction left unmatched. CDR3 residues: CASSRGGTWQETQYF. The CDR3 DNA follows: TGTGCCAGCAGCCGCGGGGGGACCTGGCAAGAGACCCAGTACTTC.

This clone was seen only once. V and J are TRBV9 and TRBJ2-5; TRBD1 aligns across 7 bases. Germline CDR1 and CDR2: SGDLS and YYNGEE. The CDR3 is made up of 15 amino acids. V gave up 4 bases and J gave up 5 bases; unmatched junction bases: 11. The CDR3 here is CASSPRDSPRETQYF. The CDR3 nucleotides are TGTGCCAGCAGCCCAAGGGACAGCCCCCGGGAGACCCAGTACTTC.

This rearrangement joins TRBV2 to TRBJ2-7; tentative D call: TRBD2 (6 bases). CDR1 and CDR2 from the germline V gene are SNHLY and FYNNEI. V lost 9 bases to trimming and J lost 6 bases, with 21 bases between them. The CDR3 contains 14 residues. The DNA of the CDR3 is TGTGCCAGTAGGGGTGGGACTTCTCTAGGCGAGCAGTACTTC. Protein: CASRGGTSLGEQYF.